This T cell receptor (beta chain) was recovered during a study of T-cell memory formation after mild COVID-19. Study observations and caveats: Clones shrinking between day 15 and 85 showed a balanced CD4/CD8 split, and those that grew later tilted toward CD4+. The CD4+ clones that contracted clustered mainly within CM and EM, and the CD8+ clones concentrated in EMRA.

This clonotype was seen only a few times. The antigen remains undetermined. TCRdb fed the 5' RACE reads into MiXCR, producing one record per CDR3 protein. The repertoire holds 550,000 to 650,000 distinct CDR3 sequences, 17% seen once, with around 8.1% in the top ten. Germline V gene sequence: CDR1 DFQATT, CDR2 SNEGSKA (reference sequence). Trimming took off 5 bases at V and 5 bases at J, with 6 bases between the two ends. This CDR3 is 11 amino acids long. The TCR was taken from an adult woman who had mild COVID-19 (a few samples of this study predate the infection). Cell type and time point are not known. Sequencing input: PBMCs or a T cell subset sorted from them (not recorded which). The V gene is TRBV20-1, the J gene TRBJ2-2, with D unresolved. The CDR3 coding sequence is TGCAGTGCTCCCGTAACCGGGGAGCTGTTTTTT. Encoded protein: CSAPVTGELFF.